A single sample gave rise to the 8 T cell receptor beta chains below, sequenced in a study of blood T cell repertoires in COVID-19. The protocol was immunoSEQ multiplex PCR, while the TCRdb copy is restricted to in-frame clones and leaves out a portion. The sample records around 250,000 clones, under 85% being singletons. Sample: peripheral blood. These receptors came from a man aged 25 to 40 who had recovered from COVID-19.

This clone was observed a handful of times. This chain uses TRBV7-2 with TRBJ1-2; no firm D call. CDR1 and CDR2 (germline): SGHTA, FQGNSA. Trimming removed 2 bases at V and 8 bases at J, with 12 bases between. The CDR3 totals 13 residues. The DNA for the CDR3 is TGTGCCAGCAGCTTAAATCTCGAGTTCGGCTACACCTTC. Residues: CASSLNLEFGYTF.

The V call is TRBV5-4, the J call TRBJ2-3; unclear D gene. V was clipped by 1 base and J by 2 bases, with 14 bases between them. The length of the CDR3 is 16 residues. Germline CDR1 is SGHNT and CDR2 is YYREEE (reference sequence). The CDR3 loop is CASSLIIQAYTDTQYF. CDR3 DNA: TGTGCCAGCAGCTTGATTATCCAAGCGTACACAGATACGCAGTATTTT. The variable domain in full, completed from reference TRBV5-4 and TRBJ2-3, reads ETGVTQSPTHLIKTRGQQVTLRCSSQSGHNTVSWYQQALGQGPQFIFQYYREEENGRGNFPPRFSGLQFPNYSSELNVNALELDDSALYLCASSLIIQAYTDTQYFGPGTRLTVL.

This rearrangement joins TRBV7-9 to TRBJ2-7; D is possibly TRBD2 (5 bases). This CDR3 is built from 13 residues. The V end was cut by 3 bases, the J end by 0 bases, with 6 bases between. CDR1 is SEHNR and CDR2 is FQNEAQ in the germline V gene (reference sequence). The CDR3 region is CASSFGSSYEQYF. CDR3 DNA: TGTGCCAGCAGCTTTGGGAGCTCCTACGAGCAGTACTTC.

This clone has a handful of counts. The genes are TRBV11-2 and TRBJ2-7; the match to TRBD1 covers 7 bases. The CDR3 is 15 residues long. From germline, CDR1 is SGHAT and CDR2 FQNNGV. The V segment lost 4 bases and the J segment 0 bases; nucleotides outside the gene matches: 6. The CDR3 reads CASSSVTGSSYEQYF. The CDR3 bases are TGTGCCAGCAGCTCCGTGACAGGGAGCTCCTACGAGCAGTACTTC.

CDR3 bases: TGTGCCAGCAGCCCGGGACAGTCGGTTAACAATGAGCAGTTCTTC. Its protein is CASSPGQSVNNEQFF. The rearrangement joins TRBV9 to TRBJ2-1; 7 nucleotides match TRBD1. The V and J ends lost 4 bases and 5 bases, in that order; junction bases with no gene match: 9. Germline V gene sequence: CDR1 SGDLS, CDR2 YYNGEE. The CDR3 consists of 15 residues.

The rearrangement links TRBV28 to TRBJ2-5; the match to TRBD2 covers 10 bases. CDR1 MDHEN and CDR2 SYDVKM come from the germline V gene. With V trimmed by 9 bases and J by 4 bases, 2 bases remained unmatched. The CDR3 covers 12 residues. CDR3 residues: CASVAGGETQYF. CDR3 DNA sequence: TGTGCCAGTGTAGCGGGGGGAGAGACCCAGTACTTC.

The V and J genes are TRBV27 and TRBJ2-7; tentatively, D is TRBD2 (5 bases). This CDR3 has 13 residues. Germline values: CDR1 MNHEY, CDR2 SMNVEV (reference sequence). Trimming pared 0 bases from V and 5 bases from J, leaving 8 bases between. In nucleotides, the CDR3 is TGTGCCAGCAGTTTATCGGGAGCGGACGAGCAGTACGTC. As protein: CASSLSGADEQYV.

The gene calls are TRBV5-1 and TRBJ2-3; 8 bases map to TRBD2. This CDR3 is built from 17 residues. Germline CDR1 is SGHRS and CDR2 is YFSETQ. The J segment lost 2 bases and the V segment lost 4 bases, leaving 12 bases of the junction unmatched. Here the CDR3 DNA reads TGCGCCAGCAGCCGGGGGGGCGACTTTACCCTCACAGATACGCAGTATTTT. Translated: CASSRGGDFTLTDTQYF.